This T cell receptor (beta chain) was captured in a study of blood T cell repertoires in COVID-19. Trimming shortened V by 0 bases and J by 13 bases, and 18 bases separated the two germline ends. The CDR3 spans 14 residues. Germline CDR1 is MGHRA and CDR2 is YSYEKL. In the original processing: Using reference gene primer amplification, nucleated cell counts were estimated. Data came from immunoSEQ multiplex PCR; TCRdb stores just in-frame clones and leaves some out. V and J calls and clone size are given by that table; D and trimming were obtained from the DNA. The sample contains around 73,000 clones, 70% to 85% of which appear only once. This clone was counted between two and nine times.

The source is a woman aged 60 to 75 with acute or convalescent COVID-19. The chain has TRBV4-1 and TRBJ1-2; D might be TRBD1 (5 bases). Sequencing used peripheral blood. CDR3 sequence (DNA): TGCGCCAGCAGCCAAGAGGGGCAGCCTCACATTACCACCTTC. Translated, it gives CASSQEGQPHITTF.